This note documents a single TCR beta chain sequence. Its antigen remains unidentified. The authors ran the assay at deep level. Each subset's genomic DNA was split evenly across several immunoSEQ plates. The protocol was immunoSEQ multiplex PCR, while the TCRdb copy is restricted to in-frame clones and leaves out a portion. The table shows more than 2 million clones, with just over 90% occurring only once. Positive CCR7 selection of CD45RO-negative cells yielded the naive CD8 cells, and terminally differentiated effector memory CD45RA+ cells were excluded. The study drew all its donors from Caucasian adults living in Nashville, Tennessee. With 0 bases removed from V and 2 bases from J, the gap between germline ends came to 10 bases. The CDR3 spans 16 residues. From germline, CDR1 is ENHRY and CDR2 SYGVKD. This sample stems from a study of shared clonotypes between healthy human individuals. Points from the study as a whole: Estimated clonotype richness was generally higher in naive than memory subsets.

The sequenced sample consisted of naive CD8+ T cells from PBMCs. The sequence came from a man between 18 and 35 years old in good health. Some clones in this sample may be carry-over from other donors' samples. This chain links TRBV10-3 with TRBJ2-2, with a possible D match to TRBD1 (6 bases). The CDR3: CAISESWTVNTGELFF. Here the CDR3 DNA reads TGTGCCATCAGTGAGTCCTGGACAGTTAACACCGGGGAGCTGTTTTTT.